The 9 T cell receptor beta chains listed next were all sequenced from one sample in a study of blood T cell repertoires in COVID-19. Data came from immunoSEQ multiplex PCR; TCRdb stores just in-frame clones and leaves some out. The profile shows a few hundred thousand clones, 87% of them singletons. Sequenced: peripheral blood. Source of these receptors: a man between 18 and 35 years old with active or convalescent COVID-19.

This chain joins TRBV7-2 and TRBJ1-5, with D perhaps matching TRBD1 (5 bases). V gave up 4 bases and J gave up 9 bases, with 16 bases separating them. The CDR3 covers 14 residues. CDR1 SGHTA and CDR2 FQGNSA come from the germline V gene. CDR3 coding DNA: TGTGCCAGCAGCTCGGGTAGGGGCTCTTGGCCCCAGCATTTT. It is translated as CASSSGRGSWPQHF.

The chain recombines TRBV11-2 with TRBJ1-4, with D hard to call. The CDR3 loop spans 13 amino acids. Germline CDR1 reads SGHAT; CDR2 reads FQNNGV. With 2 bases removed from V and 13 bases from J, the gap between germline ends came to 14 bases. The DNA for the CDR3 is TGTGCCAGCAGCTTAATTTTCGAGACTTCACTGTTTTTT. This encodes CASSLIFETSLFF.

This chain links TRBV12-5 with TRBJ2-7, with TRBD2 matching 7 bases. The V gene's germline CDR1 is LGHNT and CDR2 FRNRAP. The trim removed 0 bases at V and 0 bases at J, leaving 11 bases unmatched. The CDR3 runs 18 residues. CDR3 DNA: TGTGCTAGTGGTTTGGTCGCCCAGGTGGGGGGGAGCTCCTACGAGCAGTACTTC. Its protein is CASGLVAQVGGSSYEQYF. Together with reference TRBV12-5 and TRBJ2-7, the CDR3 gives the full variable domain: DARVTQTPRHKVTEMGQEVTMRCQPILGHNTVFWYRQTMMQGLELLAYFRNRAPLDDSGMPKDRFSAEMPDATLATLKIQPSEPRDSAVYFCASGLVAQVGGSSYEQYFGPGTRLTVT.

The chain joins TRBV6-5 to TRBJ1-6; possibly TRBD1 for D (6 bases). V dropped 6 bases and J dropped 5 bases, with 11 bases sitting between them. CDR1 is MNHEY and CDR2 is SVGAGI in the germline V gene. The CDR3 runs 14 residues. In nucleotides, the CDR3 is TGTGCCAGCAGACAGGGAGTAAATAATTCACCCCTCCACTTT. Residues: CASRQGVNNSPLHF.

The rearrangement links TRBV19 to TRBJ2-5; TRBD2 aligns across 8 bases. Looked up from germline, CDR1 is LNHDA and CDR2 is SQIVND (reference sequence). V trimming: 6 bases; J trimming: 5 bases; junction bases outside the gene matches: 8. The CDR3 is 14 amino acids. CDR3 region: CASSREGLRETQYF. The CDR3 DNA sequence: TGTGCCAGTAGCCGGGAGGGGCTCAGGGAGACCCAGTACTTC.

This sequence joins TRBV7-3 and TRBJ2-7; 14 nucleotides agree with TRBD2. The ends lost 5 bases at V and 1 base at J; junction bases unmatched: 7. This CDR3 is 17 amino acids long. CDR1 is SGHTA and CDR2 is FQGTGA in the germline V gene. CDR3 nucleotides: TGTGCCAGCAGCCTCGGGACTAGCGGGAGAGGGTCCTACGAGCAGTACTTC. Translating gives CASSLGTSGRGSYEQYF.

The chain links TRBV7-9 to TRBJ1-3; D unresolved. Trimming removed 4 bases at V and 2 bases at J, with 9 bases between. Germline V lookup: CDR1 SEHNR, CDR2 FQNEAQ (reference sequence). The CDR3 sequence is 14 residues long. CDR3 nucleotide sequence: TGTGCCAGCAGCTCCCCCTCCCCTGGAAACACCATATATTTT. Protein: CASSSPSPGNTIYF.

This clone appeared a single time. V is TRBV5-1 and J is TRBJ1-1; D gene unclear. The CDR3 length is 13 residues. V was pared by 0 bases and J by 6 bases, with 9 bases between. Looked up from germline, CDR1 is SGHRS and CDR2 is YFSETQ. As DNA, the CDR3 is TGCGCCAGCAGCTTGGGCCGGGTTGCTGAAGCTTTCTTT. This sequence encodes CASSLGRVAEAFF.

This CDR3 is CASLPGDPWGNEQFF. The DNA for the CDR3 is TGCGCCAGCCTCCCGGGGGACCCTTGGGGCAATGAGCAGTTCTTC. V usage is TRBV5-1 and J usage is TRBJ2-1; weak D call: TRBD2 (6 bases). V was shortened by 7 bases and J by 6 bases, with 20 bases between the two germline ends. CDR1 and CDR2 (germline): SGHRS, YFSETQ. There are 15 residues in the CDR3.